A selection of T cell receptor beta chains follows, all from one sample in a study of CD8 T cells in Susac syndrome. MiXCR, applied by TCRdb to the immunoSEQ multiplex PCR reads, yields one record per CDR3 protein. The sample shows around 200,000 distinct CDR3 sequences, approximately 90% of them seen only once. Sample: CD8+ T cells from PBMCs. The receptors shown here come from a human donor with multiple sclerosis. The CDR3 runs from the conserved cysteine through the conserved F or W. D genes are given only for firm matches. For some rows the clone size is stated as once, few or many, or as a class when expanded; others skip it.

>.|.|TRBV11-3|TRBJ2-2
CASSFQSRKLFF
TGTGCCAGCAGCTTCCAGTCGCGGAAGCTGTTTTTT
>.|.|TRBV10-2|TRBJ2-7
CASSEISYEQYF
TGCGCCAGCAGTGAGATCTCTTACGAGCAGTACTTC
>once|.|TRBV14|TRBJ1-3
CASSPGRTSGNTIYF
TGTGCCAGCAGCCCAGGACGGACCTCTGGAAACACCATATATTTT
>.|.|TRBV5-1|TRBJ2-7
CASSMALPGLSSYEQYF
TGCGCCAGCAGCATGGCCCTCCCGGGACTTTCATCCTACGAGCAGTACTTC
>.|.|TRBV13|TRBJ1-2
CASSFGRLTNYGYTF
TGTGCCAGCAGCTTCGGACGGCTGACTAACTATGGCTACACCTTC
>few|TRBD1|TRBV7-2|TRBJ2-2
CASSLGETGGRTGELFF
TGTGCCAGCAGCTTAGGCGAAACAGGGGGCCGGACCGGGGAGCTGTTTTTT
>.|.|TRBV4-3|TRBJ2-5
CASSQDRGRPETQYF
TGCGCCAGCAGCCAAGATAGAGGACGCCCAGAGACCCAGTACTTC
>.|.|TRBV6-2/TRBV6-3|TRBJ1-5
CASSSREAAVAQHF
TGTGCCAGCAGCTCTCGGGAGGCGGCTGTGGCCCAGCATTTT
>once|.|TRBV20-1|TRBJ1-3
CSARVTGLYSGNTIYF
TGCAGTGCTAGGGTAACAGGGCTTTACTCTGGAAACACCATATATTTT
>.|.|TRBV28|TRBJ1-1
CASSPNLIWALNTEAFF
TGTGCCAGCAGCCCAAACCTGATATGGGCTTTGAACACTGAAGCTTTCTTT
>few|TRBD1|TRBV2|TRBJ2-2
CASSARDRGPGELFF
TGTGCCAGCAGTGCCCGGGACAGGGGGCCCGGGGAGCTGTTTTTT
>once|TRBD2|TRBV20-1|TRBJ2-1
CSAGALAGYNEQFF
TGCAGTGCCGGGGCACTAGCGGGTTACAATGAGCAGTTCTTC
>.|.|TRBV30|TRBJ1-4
CAWNPEIPTATNEKLFF
TGTGCCTGGAACCCCGAAATCCCGACGGCAACTAATGAAAAACTGTTTTTT
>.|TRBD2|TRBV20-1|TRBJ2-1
CSATSGSTPAF
TGCAGTGCTACCAGCGGGAGTACCCCTGCCTTC
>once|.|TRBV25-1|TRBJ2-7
CASSDPQAVSHEQYF
TGTGCCAGCAGTGATCCACAGGCTGTATCCCACGAGCAGTACTTC
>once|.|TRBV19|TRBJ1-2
CASSIMGTDYGYTF
TGTGCCAGTAGTATTATGGGGACGGACTATGGCTACACCTTC
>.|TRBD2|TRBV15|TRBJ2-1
CATSSGTSGYNEQFF
TGTGCCACCAGCTCAGGGACTAGCGGTTACAATGAGCAGTTCTTC
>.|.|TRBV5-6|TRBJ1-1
CASSWTDDMNTEAFF
TGTGCCAGCAGCTGGACAGACGACATGAACACTGAAGCTTTCTTT
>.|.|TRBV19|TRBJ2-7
CASSAGSSYEQYF
TGTGCCAGTAGCGCTGGGAGCTCCTACGAGCAGTACTTC
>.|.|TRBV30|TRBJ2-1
CAWSAGTRNEQFF
TGTGCCTGGAGTGCGGGGACCAGAAATGAGCAGTTCTTC
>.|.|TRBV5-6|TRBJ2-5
CASSLPPPGTYEETQYF
TGTGCCAGCAGCTTACCCCCACCAGGGACTTACGAAGAGACCCAGTACTTC
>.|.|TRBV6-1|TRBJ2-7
CASSYEQYF
TGTGCCAGTTCCTACGAGCAGTACTTC
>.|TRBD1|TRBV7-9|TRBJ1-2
CASSADRGLSYTF
TGTGCCAGCAGCGCCGACAGGGGGTTAAGCTACACCTTC
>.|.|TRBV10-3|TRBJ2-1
CAIGGGGEQFF
TGTGCCATCGGGGGAGGGGGGGAGCAGTTCTTC
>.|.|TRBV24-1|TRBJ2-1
CATSDFGAAHTNEQFF
TGTGCCACCAGTGATTTCGGAGCGGCCCACACTAATGAGCAGTTCTTC
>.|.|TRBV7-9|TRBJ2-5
CASSLGMGETQYF
TGTGCCAGCAGCTTGGGGATGGGAGAGACCCAGTACTTC
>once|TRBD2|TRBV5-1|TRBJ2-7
CASSPGLARYEQYF
TGCGCCAGCAGCCCGGGACTAGCACGGTACGAGCAGTACTTC
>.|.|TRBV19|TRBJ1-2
CASSPAGGLNYGYTF
TGTGCCAGTAGTCCGGCCGGGGGCCTTAACTATGGCTACACCTTC
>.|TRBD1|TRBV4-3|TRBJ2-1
CASSQDEDRYNEQFF
TGCGCCAGCAGCCAAGACGAGGACAGGTACAATGAGCAGTTCTTC
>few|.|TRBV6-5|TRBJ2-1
CASSYSGEQFF
TGTGCCAGCAGTTACTCGGGTGAGCAGTTCTTC
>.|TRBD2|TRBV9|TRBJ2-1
CASSAGLAGVNEQFF
TGTGCCAGCAGCGCGGGACTAGCGGGAGTAAATGAGCAGTTCTTC
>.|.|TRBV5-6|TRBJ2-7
CASSPLGNLYEQYF
TGTGCCAGCAGCCCCTTGGGGAACCTCTACGAGCAGTACTTC
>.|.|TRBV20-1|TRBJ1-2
CSARDRAVGGWLVGYTF
TGCAGTGCTAGAGATCGGGCAGTCGGAGGATGGTTGGTTGGCTACACCTTC
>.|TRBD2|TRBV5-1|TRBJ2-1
CASSLEASGEYNEQFF
TGCGCCAGCAGCTTGGAGGCGAGCGGGGAGTACAATGAGCAGTTCTTC
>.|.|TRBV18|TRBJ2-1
CASSPHPTVEQFF
TGTGCCAGCTCACCTCACCCGACAGTCGAGCAGTTCTTC
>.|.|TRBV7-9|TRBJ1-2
CASSFGPDYGYTF
TGTGCCAGCAGCTTCGGACCGGACTATGGCTACACCTTC
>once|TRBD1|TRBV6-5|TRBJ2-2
CASSLQGTYTGELFF
TGTGCCAGCAGTCTACAGGGGACGTACACCGGGGAGCTGTTTTTT
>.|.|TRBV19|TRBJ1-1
CATVPPWGTEAFF
TGTGCCACCGTCCCCCCATGGGGGACTGAAGCTTTCTTT
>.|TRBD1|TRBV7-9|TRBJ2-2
CASSNPRQGAETGELFF
TGTGCCAGCAGCAACCCACGACAGGGGGCGGAAACCGGGGAGCTGTTTTTT
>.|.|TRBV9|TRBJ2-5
CASNPGAASETQYF
TGTGCCAGCAACCCGGGGGCCGCTAGCGAGACCCAGTACTTC
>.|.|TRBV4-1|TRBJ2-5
CASSQEGLASETQYF
TGCGCCAGCAGCCAAGAGGGCCTAGCGAGTGAGACCCAGTACTTC
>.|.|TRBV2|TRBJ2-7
CASSVDSPYEQYF
TGTGCCAGCAGTGTGGACAGCCCCTACGAGCAGTACTTC
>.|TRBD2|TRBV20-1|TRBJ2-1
CSARKNGLAGGWEQFF
TGCAGTGCTAGAAAAAACGGACTAGCGGGAGGATGGGAGCAGTTCTTC
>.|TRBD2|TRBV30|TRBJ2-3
CAWGASPTSGGTDTQYF
TGTGCCTGGGGTGCCTCTCCCACTAGCGGGGGAACAGATACGCAGTATTTT
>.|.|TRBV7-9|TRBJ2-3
CASSLQGGPMADTQYF
TGTGCCAGCAGCTTACAGGGTGGCCCCATGGCAGATACGCAGTATTTT
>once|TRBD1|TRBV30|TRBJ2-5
CAWSQGAQETQYF
TGTGCCTGGAGCCAGGGGGCCCAAGAGACCCAGTACTTC
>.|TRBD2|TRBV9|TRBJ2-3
CASSPTWALAGGSALTLTDTQYF
TGTGCCAGCAGCCCTACCTGGGCACTAGCGGGGGGCTCGGCCTTAACTTTAACAGATACGCAGTATTTT
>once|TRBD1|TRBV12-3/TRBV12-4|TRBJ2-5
CASSRDRAREETQYF
TGTGCCAGCAGCCGGGACAGGGCGAGGGAAGAGACCCAGTACTTC
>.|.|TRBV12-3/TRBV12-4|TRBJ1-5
CASSPGHPESNQPQHF
TGTGCCAGCAGTCCCGGGCACCCCGAGAGCAATCAGCCCCAGCATTTT